This TCR beta chain was profiled in a study of shared clonotypes between healthy human individuals. Broader study findings: The genetic and exposure-history diversity represented was limited by few donors.

Deep-level settings were used for running the assay. The DNA input per sorted-subset replicate PCR was roughly 0.2 ug, corresponding to 25,000 to 30,000 T cell genomes. Authors' data handling: Filtering of immunoSEQ junctional sequences could not match full-length read filtering. The table came from immunoSEQ multiplex PCR; TCRdb's copy has only in-frame clones and leaves some out. D and trimming were read from the DNA, whereas the V and J calls and clone size are those reported in that table. The sample has about 2 million clones; about 95% are singletons. V gave up 5 bases and J gave up 2 bases; unmatched junction bases: 5. CDR1 SGHTA and CDR2 FQGTGA come from the germline V gene. This CDR3 region has 16 residues. Naive CD8 cells, CD45RO-negative and positively selected for CCR7, excluded terminally differentiated effector memory CD45RA+ cells. This clone was counted a single time. The antigen remains unidentified.

The specimen sequenced was naive CD8+ T cells sorted from blood. V and J are TRBV7-3 and TRBJ2-1; 11 bases are shared with TRBD2. The clonotype comes from a man younger than 35 in good health. Here the CDR3 reads CASSLLAGGAYNEQFF. Here the CDR3 DNA reads TGTGCCAGCAGCCTCCTAGCGGGGGGCGCCTACAATGAGCAGTTCTTC.